These 32 T cell receptor beta chains were all obtained from the same sample, sequenced in a study of T cell responses to AZD1222 COVID-19 vaccine. The assay was immunoSEQ multiplex PCR, and TCRdb's table has in-frame clones only and misses some. The sample contains some 180,000 clones, approximately 92% of which appear only once. The specimen was peripheral blood, collected on day 0 of AZD1222 vaccination. Source of these receptors: an adult in good health.

The chain has TRBV19 and TRBJ1-5; 10 bases are shared with TRBD1. CDR1 is LNHDA, CDR2 SQIVND, per germline (reference sequence). The ends lost 3 bases at V and 2 bases at J; junction bases unmatched: 4. The CDR3 contains 16 residues. The CDR3 bases are TGTGCCAGTAGTATTGGGACAGGGGCGGGCAATCAGCCCCAGCATTTT. Amino acids: CASSIGTGAGNQPQHF.

The chain has TRBV25-1 and TRBJ2-1, with D possibly being TRBD2 (6 bases). Between the trimmed V and J ends, which lost 4 bases and 7 bases, there was a span of 8 bases. Germline V gene lookup returns CDR1 MGHDK and CDR2 SYGVNS. There are 12 residues in the CDR3. The DNA for the CDR3 is TGTGCCAGCAGTGTCGGACTAAATGAGCAGTTCTTC. Translating it yields CASSVGLNEQFF.

J is TRBJ1-6 and V is TRBV19; no definite D call. Germline CDR1 reads LNHDA; CDR2 reads SQIVND (reference sequence). V was trimmed by 1 base and J by 9 bases, leaving 16 bases between them. The CDR3 contains 16 residues. The CDR3 loop reads CASSIVRTYGFSPLHF. The CDR3 nucleotides read TGTGCCAGTAGTATAGTCCGGACCTACGGATTTTCACCCCTCCACTTT.

The chain is built from TRBV6-5 and TRBJ1-5; D ambiguous. This CDR3 is built from 15 residues. Per germline, CDR1 MNHEY and CDR2 SVGAGI. Trimming cost V 0 bases and J 7 bases, with 13 bases left between them. The CDR3, as DNA: TGTGCCAGCAGTTACTCCCTTCACAGTTTGCAGCCCCAGCATTTT. Translating it yields CASSYSLHSLQPQHF.

This CDR3 reads CASSLEPIQGKVNTEAFF. Here the CDR3 DNA reads TGTGCCAGCAGCTTGGAACCGATACAGGGAAAGGTGAACACTGAAGCTTTCTTT. V is TRBV5-4 and J is TRBJ1-1; D is possibly TRBD1 (6 bases). The CDR3 consists of 18 residues. The germline V gene has CDR1 SGHNT and CDR2 YYREEE (reference sequence). Trimming cost V 0 bases and J 0 bases, with 18 bases left between them.

This sequence joins TRBV4-2 and TRBJ1-6; D may be TRBD1 (5 bases). Germline values: CDR1 LGHNA, CDR2 YNFKEQ. V was clipped by 0 bases and J by 6 bases, with 12 bases between them. The CDR3 spans 16 residues. The CDR3 is CASSQERGLGNSPLHF. The CDR3 nucleotides are TGTGCCAGCAGCCAAGAGAGGGGTTTGGGTAATTCACCCCTCCACTTT.

The chain carries TRBV28 and TRBJ1-5; the D is unclear. Trimming took 3 bases from V and 7 from J, leaving 10 bases between them. The CDR3 covers 13 residues. Germline-derived CDR1 and CDR2 are MDHEN and SYDVKM. The CDR3 loop is CASSLALPQPQHF. CDR3 sequence (DNA): TGTGCCAGCAGTTTGGCCCTCCCGCAGCCCCAGCATTTT.

The V call is TRBV15, the J call TRBJ1-3, with 8 bases identical to TRBD1. The CDR3 loop spans 17 amino acids. From germline, CDR1 is LNHNV and CDR2 YYDKDF (reference sequence). J gave up 2 bases and V 0 bases, and 6 bases lay outside the gene matches. In nucleotides, the CDR3 is TGTGCCACCAGCAGAGATCGTGGGACAGGAGCTGGAAACACCATATATTTT. Its protein product is CATSRDRGTGAGNTIYF.

The V call is TRBV28, the J call TRBJ1-1; D is perhaps TRBD1 (6 bases). There are 13 residues in the CDR3. Germline V gene sequence: CDR1 MDHEN, CDR2 SYDVKM. The V end was cut by 8 bases, the J end by 3 bases, with 13 bases between. The CDR3 protein is CASGWGADTEAFF. CDR3 DNA sequence: TGTGCCAGCGGCTGGGGGGCGGACACTGAAGCTTTCTTT. The whole variable domain, remainder taken from reference TRBV28 and TRBJ1-1, is DVKVTQSSRYLVKRTGEKVFLECVQDMDHENMFWYRQDPGLGLRLIYFSYDVKMKEKGDIPEGYSVSREKKERFSLILESASTNQTSMYLCASGWGADTEAFFGQGTRLTVV.

The chain joins TRBV27 to TRBJ1-2; D is possibly TRBD1 (5 bases). The CDR3 covers 13 residues. V was pared by 3 bases and J by 4 bases, with 9 bases between. Germline assignment: CDR1 MNHEY and CDR2 SMNVEV (reference sequence). CDR3 loop: CASSLKGFYGYTF. In nucleotides, the CDR3 is TGTGCCAGCAGTTTGAAGGGGTTCTATGGCTACACCTTC.

This chain links TRBV6-5 with TRBJ1-5; D is possibly TRBD1 (5 bases). The CDR3 runs 15 residues. Per the germline V gene, CDR1 is MNHEY and CDR2 is SVGAGI. V lost 6 bases and J 1 base, leaving 13 bases between the germline ends. The CDR3 sequence: CASRPTVGSNQPQHF. As DNA, the CDR3 is TGTGCCAGCAGACCGACAGTTGGAAGCAATCAGCCCCAGCATTTT.

The V gene is TRBV18, the J gene TRBJ1-2; tentatively, D is TRBD1 (6 bases). The germline V gene has CDR1 KGHSH and CDR2 LQKENI. V was shortened by 2 bases and J by 4 bases, with 14 bases between the two germline ends. This CDR3 contains 15 residues. The CDR3: CASSPATTGFYGYTF. CDR3 coding DNA: TGTGCCAGCTCACCAGCTACAACAGGGTTCTATGGCTACACCTTC.

J is TRBJ1-2 and V is TRBV27; 7 nucleotides line up with TRBD1. Germline values: CDR1 MNHEY, CDR2 SMNVEV (reference sequence). J was trimmed by 8 bases and V by 4 bases; bases with no gene match: 13. This CDR3 contains 15 residues. This CDR3 is CASSSRRQGVGGYTF. The CDR3 nucleotides read TGTGCCAGCAGTTCTCGCAGGCAGGGGGTGGGAGGCTACACCTTC.

The rearrangement uses TRBV7-6 and TRBJ2-7; tentative D call: TRBD1 (5 bases). This CDR3 has 11 residues. Per germline, CDR1 SGHVS and CDR2 FNYEAQ. Trimming shortened V by 5 bases and J by 3 bases, and 5 bases separated the two germline ends. The CDR3: CASSTGYEQYF. The DNA for the CDR3 is TGTGCCAGCAGCACAGGCTACGAGCAGTACTTC.

This chain links TRBV27 with TRBJ2-2, with 13 positions matching TRBD2. V shed 4 bases and J 2 bases; nucleotides not matched to a gene: 7. Germline loops: CDR1 MNHEY, CDR2 SMNVEV (reference sequence). This CDR3 has 18 amino acids. CDR3 bases: TGTGCCAGCAGTTACCGGACTAGCGGGGGCCTAAACACCGGGGAGCTGTTTTTT. Protein: CASSYRTSGGLNTGELFF.

The rearrangement uses TRBV20-1 and TRBJ1-2, with a possible D match to TRBD1 (6 bases). This CDR3 is built from 15 residues. Trimming removed 3 bases from V and 7 bases from J, with 21 bases in between. The germline V gene encodes CDR1 DFQATT and CDR2 SNEGSKA (reference sequence). In DNA form, the CDR3 reads TGCAGTGCTAGTCAGGGGACATGGGACGTGGTTGGCTACACCTTC. Translating it yields CSASQGTWDVVGYTF.

This chain connects TRBV28 to TRBJ2-7; 8 bases align to TRBD2. The CDR3 is 15 residues long. Trimming cost V 6 bases and J 0 bases; bases outside gene matches: 7. Germline CDR1 and CDR2: MDHEN and SYDVKM. CDR3 coding DNA: TGTGCCAGCAGATTTACGGGGGGGAGCTCCTACGAGCAGTACTTC. Its protein is CASRFTGGSSYEQYF.

CDR3 coding DNA: TGTGCCAGCAGCCCCGGACAGGAGAAATTACTGTTTTTT. It codes for CASSPGQEKLLFF. The rearrangement joins TRBV4-2 to TRBJ1-4; 7 bases are shared with TRBD1. The trim removed 4 bases at V and 13 bases at J, leaving 9 bases unmatched. The germline V gene encodes CDR1 LGHNA and CDR2 YNFKEQ. This CDR3 contains 13 residues.

The chain recombines TRBV18 with TRBJ1-2, with TRBD1 identical over 10 bases. The CDR3 covers 15 residues. Unmatched junction bases numbered 2, after V lost 0 bases and J lost 4 bases. Germline loops: CDR1 KGHSH, CDR2 LQKENI. The CDR3 region is CASSPPTGGSYGYTF. The CDR3 nucleotides read TGTGCCAGCTCACCACCGACAGGGGGCAGCTATGGCTACACCTTC.

The chain joins TRBV2 to TRBJ1-6; no firm D call. CDR1 is SNHLY and CDR2 is FYNNEI in the germline V gene. The CDR3 spans 12 residues. Trimming left V 4 bases short and J 6 bases short, with 4 bases between. The CDR3 protein is CASSVFNSPLHF. The DNA for the CDR3 is TGTGCCAGCAGTGTATTTAATTCACCCCTCCACTTT.

The CDR3 is CASSQGGGGNTEAFF. DNA of the CDR3: TGTGCCAGCAGCCAAGGTGGGGGCGGAAACACTGAAGCTTTCTTT. The chain has TRBV3-1 (or the pseudogene TRBV3-2) and TRBJ1-1; a weak D match, TRBD1 (6 bases). Germline-derived CDR1 and CDR2 are LGHDT and YNNKEL (reference sequence). There are 15 residues in the CDR3. V lost 1 base and J 2 bases, leaving 11 bases between the germline ends.

The J gene is TRBJ2-6, the V gene TRBV28; no definite D call. Looked up from germline, CDR1 is MDHEN and CDR2 is SYDVKM. Trimming pared 2 bases from V and 0 bases from J, leaving 8 bases between. The CDR3 is 16 residues long. CDR3 coding DNA: TGTGCCAGCAGTTTACGATCCCTCTCTGGGGCCAACGTCCTGACTTTC. Its translation is CASSLRSLSGANVLTF.

This chain joins TRBV7-9 and TRBJ1-1, with D maybe TRBD1 (6 bases). Trimming shortened V by 2 bases and J by 3 bases, and 7 bases separated the two germline ends. The CDR3 runs to 13 residues. Germline CDR1 SEHNR, CDR2 FQNEAQ (reference sequence). The CDR3 DNA follows: TGTGCCAGCAGCTTAAAGGGGGACACTGAAGCTTTCTTT. It specifies CASSLKGDTEAFF. The complete variable domain, with remaining parts taken from reference TRBV7-9 and TRBJ1-1, reads DTGVSQNPRHKITKRGQNVTFRCDPISEHNRLYWYRQTLGQGPEFLTYFQNEAQLEKSRLLSDRFSAERPKGSFSTLEIQRTEQGDSAMYLCASSLKGDTEAFFGQGTRLTVV.

The chain employs TRBV4-3 and TRBJ1-5, with unresolved D. V was clipped by 0 bases and J by 1 base, with 13 bases between them. In germline, CDR1 is LGHNA, CDR2 YSLEER. CDR3 length: 17 residues. CDR3 nucleotide sequence: TGCGCCAGCAGCCAAGATTTGGGCAGAATGAGCAATCAGCCCCAGCATTTT. Its protein is CASSQDLGRMSNQPQHF.

This clone was found once. The chain uses TRBV6-5 and TRBJ1-2; D uncertain. V lost 2 bases and J 0 bases, leaving 7 bases between the germline ends. Per the germline V gene, CDR1 is MNHEY and CDR2 is SVGAGI. CDR3 length: 14 residues. The chain's CDR3 is CASSYGLANYGYTF. The CDR3 nucleotides read TGTGCCAGCAGTTACGGTTTAGCTAACTATGGCTACACCTTC.

The rearrangement links TRBV6-5 to TRBJ1-5, with D possibly being TRBD1 (5 bases). Trimming left V 6 bases short and J 4 bases short, with 13 bases between. The germline gives CDR1 MNHEY, CDR2 SVGAGI. CDR3 length equals 14 residues. CDR3 DNA: TGTGCCAGCAGAACGACAGTGGATAATCAGCCCCAGCATTTT. This translates into CASRTTVDNQPQHF.

V and J are TRBV30 and TRBJ1-1, with TRBD1 as a possible D gene (5 bases). Germline-derived CDR1 and CDR2 are GTSNPN and SVGIG (reference sequence). V lost 7 bases to trimming and J lost 3 bases, with 15 bases between them. The CDR3 length is 13 residues. Written as DNA, the CDR3 is TGTGCCTTTGGACATAATGGGGACACTGAAGCTTTCTTT. It specifies CAFGHNGDTEAFF.

The chain employs TRBV24-1 and TRBJ2-7, with 11 nucleotides matching TRBD1. Germline trimming cut 4 bases from V and 3 bases from J; bases unmatched to any gene: 7. This CDR3 is 16 amino acids long. Germline CDR1 is KGHDR and CDR2 is SFDVKD. The CDR3 region is CATSDPLGTGGYEQYF. In DNA form, the CDR3 reads TGTGCCACCAGTGACCCCCTCGGGACAGGGGGCTACGAGCAGTACTTC.

The chain links TRBV6-5 to TRBJ2-1; weak D call: TRBD2 (6 bases). Germline V gene sequence: CDR1 MNHEY, CDR2 SVGAGI. This CDR3 spans 16 amino acids. V was cut by 4 bases and J by 3 bases, with 16 bases left in between. The CDR3 loop is CASSSPAGILYNEQFF. The CDR3 nucleotides are TGTGCCAGCAGTTCCCCCGCGGGGATACTCTACAATGAGCAGTTCTTC.

The chain joins TRBV12-3 or TRBV12-4 to TRBJ2-2; D possibly corresponds to TRBD1 (6 bases). V lost 6 bases, J lost 5 bases, and 10 bases lay in between. There are 13 residues in the CDR3. The CDR3 loop reads CASRRTVTGELFF. CDR3 DNA sequence: TGTGCCAGCAGGAGGACAGTTACCGGGGAGCTGTTTTTT.

The genes are TRBV6-5 and TRBJ1-5, with D uncertain. The V gene's germline CDR1 is MNHEY and CDR2 SVGAGI. Between the trimmed V and J ends, which lost 3 bases and 4 bases, there was a span of 7 bases. The CDR3 is 13 amino acids. The CDR3 loop is CASSYARNQPQHF. CDR3 nucleotide sequence: TGTGCCAGCAGTTATGCCAGAAATCAGCCCCAGCATTTT.

The chain joins TRBV3-1 (or the pseudogene TRBV3-2) to TRBJ1-3; maybe TRBD1 (6 bases). With 0 bases removed from V and 0 bases from J, the gap between germline ends came to 15 bases. Germline CDR1 reads LGHDT; CDR2 reads YNNKEL (reference sequence). The CDR3 consists of 18 residues. Here the CDR3 reads CASSQDWRGFYSGNTIYF. The CDR3 DNA is TGTGCCAGCAGCCAAGATTGGAGGGGGTTCTACTCTGGAAACACCATATATTTT.